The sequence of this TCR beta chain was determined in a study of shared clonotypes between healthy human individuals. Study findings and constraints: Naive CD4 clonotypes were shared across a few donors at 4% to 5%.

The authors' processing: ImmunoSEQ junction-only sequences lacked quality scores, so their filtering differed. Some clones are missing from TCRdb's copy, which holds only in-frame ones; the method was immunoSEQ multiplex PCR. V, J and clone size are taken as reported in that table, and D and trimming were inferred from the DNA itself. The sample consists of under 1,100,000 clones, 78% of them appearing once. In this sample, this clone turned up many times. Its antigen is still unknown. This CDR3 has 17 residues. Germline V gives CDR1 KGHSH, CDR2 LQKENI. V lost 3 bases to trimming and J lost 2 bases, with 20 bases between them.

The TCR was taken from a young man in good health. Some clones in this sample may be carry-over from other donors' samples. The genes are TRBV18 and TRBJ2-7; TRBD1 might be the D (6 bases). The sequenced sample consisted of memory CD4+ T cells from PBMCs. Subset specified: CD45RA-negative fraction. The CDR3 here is CASSPGSPTGFAYEQYF. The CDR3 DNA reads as TGTGCCAGCTCACCCGGAAGTCCCACAGGGTTTGCCTACGAGCAGTACTTC.